One and the same sample provided the 5 T cell receptor beta chains below, sequenced in a study of blood T cell repertoires in COVID-19. Using immunoSEQ multiplex PCR, the repertoire was profiled, and TCRdb retains in-frame clones only, with some absent. The repertoire consists of fewer than 250,000 clones, with roughly 85% occurring once and the leading ten covering over 7.5%. Sequences were obtained from PBMCs or T cells enriched from blood (not recorded which). The receptor set was obtained from a woman aged 45-65 years with acute COVID-19.

This clone was seen a handful of times. The J gene is TRBJ2-2, the V gene TRBV9, with D tentatively TRBD1 (5 bases). This CDR3 spans 17 amino acids. The V gene's germline CDR1 is SGDLS and CDR2 YYNGEE. Trimming shortened V by 4 bases and J by 2 bases, and 18 bases separated the two germline ends. The CDR3 coding sequence is TGTGCCAGCAGCCCCCAGGGCAGAAACAGAAACACCGGGGAGCTGTTTTTT. Translated, it gives CASSPQGRNRNTGELFF.

This rearrangement joins TRBV2 to TRBJ1-6; D gene unclear. Germline V gene sequence: CDR1 SNHLY, CDR2 FYNNEI. The CDR3 sequence is 15 residues long. Trimming left V 3 bases short and J 0 bases short, with 6 bases between. The CDR3 sequence: CASSDVFSYNSPLHF. As DNA, the CDR3 is TGTGCCAGCAGTGACGTGTTCTCCTATAATTCACCCCTCCACTTT.

The chain links TRBV10-3 to TRBJ1-1, with 7 bases aligning to TRBD1. Looked up from germline, CDR1 is ENHRY and CDR2 is SYGVKD. J gave up 5 bases and V 3 bases, and 12 bases lay outside the gene matches. The CDR3 runs to 16 residues. This CDR3 is CAISEGRQGVGTEAFF. The CDR3 DNA reads TGTGCCATCAGTGAAGGCCGACAGGGTGTGGGGACTGAAGCTTTCTTT.

The J gene is TRBJ1-2, the V gene TRBV10-3, with a weak D call TRBD1 (6 bases). This CDR3 spans 14 amino acids. Trimming cost V 7 bases and J 2 bases, with 14 bases left between them. Looked up from germline, CDR1 is ENHRY and CDR2 is SYGVKD. This CDR3 is CAINTGMENYGYTF. The CDR3 DNA reads as TGTGCCATCAACACAGGGATGGAAAACTATGGCTACACCTTC.

The chain combines TRBV23-1 with TRBJ1-1; D gene uncertain. TRBV23-1 is an open reading frame whose function is uncertain. There are 14 residues in the CDR3. Trimming removed 7 bases at V and 4 bases at J, with 16 bases between. DNA for the CDR3: TGCGCCAGCACCCCGTGTCGGTTGTCCACTGAAGCTTTCTTT. Its protein is CASTPCRLSTEAFF.